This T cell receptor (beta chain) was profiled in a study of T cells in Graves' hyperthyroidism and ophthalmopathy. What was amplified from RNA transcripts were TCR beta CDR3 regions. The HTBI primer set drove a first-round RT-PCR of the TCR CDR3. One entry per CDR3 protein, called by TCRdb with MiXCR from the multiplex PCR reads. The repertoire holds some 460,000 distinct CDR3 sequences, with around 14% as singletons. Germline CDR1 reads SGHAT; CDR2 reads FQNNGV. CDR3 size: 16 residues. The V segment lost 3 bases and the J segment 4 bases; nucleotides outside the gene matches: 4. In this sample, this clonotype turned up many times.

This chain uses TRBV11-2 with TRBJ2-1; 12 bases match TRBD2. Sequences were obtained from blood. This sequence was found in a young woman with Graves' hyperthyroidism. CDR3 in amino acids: CASSFLLAGGYNEQFF. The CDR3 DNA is TGTGCCAGCAGCTTCCTGCTAGCGGGAGGGTACAATGAGCAGTTCTTC.